This TCR beta chain was recorded in a study of control samples from healthy donors and cancer patients. Germline V lookup: CDR1 SGHDN, CDR2 FVKESK. The CDR3 is 15 residues long. The junction had 4 bases not matched to a gene; V was cut back by 1 base and J by 1 base. The protocol was immunoSEQ multiplex PCR, while the TCRdb copy is restricted to in-frame clones and leaves out a portion. The table records about 77,000 clones, approximately 92% of them present only once. V gene TRBV14 combines with J gene TRBJ2-7; 7 bases match TRBD2. Sequenced sample: blood. The source of this sequence is a woman aged 60-75 years in good health. CDR3 loop: CASSQASSGSYEQYF. As DNA, the CDR3 is TGTGCCAGCAGCCAAGCATCTAGCGGATCCTACGAGCAGTACTTC.